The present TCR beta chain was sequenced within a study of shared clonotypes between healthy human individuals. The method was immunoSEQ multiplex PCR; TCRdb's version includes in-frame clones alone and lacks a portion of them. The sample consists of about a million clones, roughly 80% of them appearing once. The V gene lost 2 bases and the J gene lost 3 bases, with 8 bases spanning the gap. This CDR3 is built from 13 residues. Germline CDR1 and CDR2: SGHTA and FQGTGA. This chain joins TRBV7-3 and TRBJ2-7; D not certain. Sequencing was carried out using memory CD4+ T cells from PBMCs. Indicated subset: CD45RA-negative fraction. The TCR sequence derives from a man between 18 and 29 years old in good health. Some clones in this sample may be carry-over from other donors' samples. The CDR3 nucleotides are TGTGCCAGCAGCTTAGCTTCTGACTACGAGCAGTACTTC. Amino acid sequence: CASSLASDYEQYF.